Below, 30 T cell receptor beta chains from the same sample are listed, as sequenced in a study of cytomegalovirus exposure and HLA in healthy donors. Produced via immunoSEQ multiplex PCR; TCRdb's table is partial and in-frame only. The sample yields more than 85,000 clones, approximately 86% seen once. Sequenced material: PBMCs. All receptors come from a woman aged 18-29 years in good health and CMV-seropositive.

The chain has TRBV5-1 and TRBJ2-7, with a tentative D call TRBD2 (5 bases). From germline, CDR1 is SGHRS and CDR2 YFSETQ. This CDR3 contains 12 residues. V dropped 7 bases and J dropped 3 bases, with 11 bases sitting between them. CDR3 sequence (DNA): TGCGCCAGCGCGAGGGTGGGCTACGAGCAGTACTTC. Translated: CASARVGYEQYF.

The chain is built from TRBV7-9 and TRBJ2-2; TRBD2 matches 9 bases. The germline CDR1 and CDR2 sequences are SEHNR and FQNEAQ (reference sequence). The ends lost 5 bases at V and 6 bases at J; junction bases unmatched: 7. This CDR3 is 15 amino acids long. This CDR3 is CASSTLAGLSGELFF. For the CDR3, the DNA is TGTGCCAGCAGCACTCTAGCGGGACTATCCGGGGAGCTGTTTTTT.

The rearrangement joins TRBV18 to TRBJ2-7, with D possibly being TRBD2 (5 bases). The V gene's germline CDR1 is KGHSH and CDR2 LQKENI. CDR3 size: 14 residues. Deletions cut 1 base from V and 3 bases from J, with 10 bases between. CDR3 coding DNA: TGTGCCAGCTCACCACAGAAGGGAGACTACGAGCAGTACTTC. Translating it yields CASSPQKGDYEQYF.

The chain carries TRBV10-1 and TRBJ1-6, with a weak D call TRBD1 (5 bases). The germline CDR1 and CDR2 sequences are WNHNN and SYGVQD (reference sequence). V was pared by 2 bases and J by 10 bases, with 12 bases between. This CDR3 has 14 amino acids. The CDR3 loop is CASSEEGTGSPLHF. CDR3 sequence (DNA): TGCGCCAGCAGTGAGGAAGGGACTGGGTCACCCCTCCACTTT.

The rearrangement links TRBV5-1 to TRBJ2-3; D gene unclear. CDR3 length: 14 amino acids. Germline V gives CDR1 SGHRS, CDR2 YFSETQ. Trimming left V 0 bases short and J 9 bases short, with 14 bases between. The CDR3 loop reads CASSLEPLKRTQYF. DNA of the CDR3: TGCGCCAGCAGCTTGGAGCCCCTGAAACGAACGCAGTATTTT. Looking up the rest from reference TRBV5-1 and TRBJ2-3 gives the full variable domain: KAGVTQTPRYLIKTRGQQVTLSCSPISGHRSVSWYQQTPGQGLQFLFEYFSETQRNKGNFPGRFSGRQFSNSRSEMNVSTLELGDSALYLCASSLEPLKRTQYFGPGTRLTVL.

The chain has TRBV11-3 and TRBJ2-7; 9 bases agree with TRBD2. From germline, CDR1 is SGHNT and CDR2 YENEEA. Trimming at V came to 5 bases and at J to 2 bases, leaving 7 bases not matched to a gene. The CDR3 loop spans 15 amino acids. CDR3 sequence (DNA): TGTGCCAGCAGCCCCGCCCGCGGGGGGGCCTACGAGCAGTACTTC. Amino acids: CASSPARGGAYEQYF. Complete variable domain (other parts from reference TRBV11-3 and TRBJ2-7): EAGVVQSPRYKIIEKKQPVAFWCNPISGHNTLYWYLQNLGQGPELLIRYENEEAVDDSQLPKDRFSAERLKGVDSTLKIQPAELGDSAVYLCASSPARGGAYEQYFGPGTRLTVT.

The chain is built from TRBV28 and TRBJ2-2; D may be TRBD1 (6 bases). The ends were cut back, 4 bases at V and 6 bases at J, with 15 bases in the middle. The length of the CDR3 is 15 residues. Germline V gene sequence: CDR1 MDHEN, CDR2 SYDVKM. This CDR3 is CASSYTGWKAGELFF. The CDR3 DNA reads TGTGCCAGCAGTTATACAGGGTGGAAGGCCGGGGAGCTGTTTTTT.

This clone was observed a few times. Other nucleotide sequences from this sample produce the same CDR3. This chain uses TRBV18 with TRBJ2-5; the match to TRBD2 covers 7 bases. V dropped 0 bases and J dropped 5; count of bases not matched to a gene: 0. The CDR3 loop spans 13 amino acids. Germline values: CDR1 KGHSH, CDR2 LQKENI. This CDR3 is CASSPPGGETQYF. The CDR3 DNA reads TGTGCCAGCTCACCACCCGGGGGGGAGACCCAGTACTTC.

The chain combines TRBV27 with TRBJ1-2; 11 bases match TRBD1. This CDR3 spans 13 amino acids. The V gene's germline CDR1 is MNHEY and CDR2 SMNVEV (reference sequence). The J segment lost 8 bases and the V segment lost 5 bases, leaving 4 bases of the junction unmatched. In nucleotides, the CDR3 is TGTGCCAGCAGTCTTGGACAGGGGGCCGGCTACACCTTC. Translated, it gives CASSLGQGAGYTF.

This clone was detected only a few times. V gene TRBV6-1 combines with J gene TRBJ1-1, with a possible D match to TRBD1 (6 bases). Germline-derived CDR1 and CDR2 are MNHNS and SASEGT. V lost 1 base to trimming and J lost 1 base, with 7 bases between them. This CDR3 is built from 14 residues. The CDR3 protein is CASSEGQENTEAFF. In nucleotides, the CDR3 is TGTGCCAGCAGTGAAGGACAGGAGAACACTGAAGCTTTCTTT.

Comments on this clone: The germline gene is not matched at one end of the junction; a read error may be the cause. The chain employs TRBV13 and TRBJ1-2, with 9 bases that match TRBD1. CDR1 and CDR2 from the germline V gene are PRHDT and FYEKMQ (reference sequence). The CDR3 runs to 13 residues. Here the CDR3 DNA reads TGTGCCAGCAGCTCCCGGACAGGGGCGGCTTTAGCCTTC. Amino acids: CASSSRTGAALAF.

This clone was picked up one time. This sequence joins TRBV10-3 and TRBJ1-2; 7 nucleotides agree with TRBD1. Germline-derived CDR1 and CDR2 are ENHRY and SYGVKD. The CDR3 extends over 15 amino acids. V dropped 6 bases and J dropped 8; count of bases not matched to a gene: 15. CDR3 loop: CAISQMTGTWRGYTF. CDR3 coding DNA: TGTGCCATCAGCCAGATGACAGGGACCTGGAGGGGCTACACCTTC.

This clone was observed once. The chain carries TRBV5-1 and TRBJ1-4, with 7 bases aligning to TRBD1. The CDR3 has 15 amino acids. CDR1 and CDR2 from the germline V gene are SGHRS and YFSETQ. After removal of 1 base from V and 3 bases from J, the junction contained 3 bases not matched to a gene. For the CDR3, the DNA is TGCGCCAGCAGCTTGACGGGGACAGCTAATGAAAAACTGTTTTTT. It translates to CASSLTGTANEKLFF. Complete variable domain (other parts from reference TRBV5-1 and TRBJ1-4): KAGVTQTPRYLIKTRGQQVTLSCSPISGHRSVSWYQQTPGQGLQFLFEYFSETQRNKGNFPGRFSGRQFSNSRSEMNVSTLELGDSALYLCASSLTGTANEKLFFGSGTQLSVL.

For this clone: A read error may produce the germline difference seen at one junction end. The CDR3 bases are TGCGCCACCAGCACAGGGGTGCCCACAGATACGCAGTATTTT. Protein product: CATSTGVPTDTQYF. The V and J genes are TRBV5-1 and TRBJ2-3; 7 bases map to TRBD1. The CDR3 spans 14 residues. The V gene's germline CDR1 is SGHRS and CDR2 YFSETQ.

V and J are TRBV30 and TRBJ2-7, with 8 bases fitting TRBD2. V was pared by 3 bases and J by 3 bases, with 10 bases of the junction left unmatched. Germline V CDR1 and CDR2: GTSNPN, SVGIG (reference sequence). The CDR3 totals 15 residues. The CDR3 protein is CAWSVQSGRNYEQYF. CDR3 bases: TGTGCCTGGAGCGTGCAGAGCGGGAGAAACTACGAGCAGTACTTC.

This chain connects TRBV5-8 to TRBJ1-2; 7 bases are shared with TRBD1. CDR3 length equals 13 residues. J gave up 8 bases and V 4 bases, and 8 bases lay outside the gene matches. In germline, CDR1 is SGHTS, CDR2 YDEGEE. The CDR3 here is CASSPDRDSGYTF. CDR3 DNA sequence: TGTGCCAGCAGCCCCGACAGGGACAGCGGCTACACCTTC.

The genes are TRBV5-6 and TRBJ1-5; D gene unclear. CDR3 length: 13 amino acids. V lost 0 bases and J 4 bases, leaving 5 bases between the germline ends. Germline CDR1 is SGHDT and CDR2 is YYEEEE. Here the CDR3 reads CASSLVGNQPQHF. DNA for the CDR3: TGTGCCAGCAGCTTGGTCGGTAATCAGCCCCAGCATTTT.

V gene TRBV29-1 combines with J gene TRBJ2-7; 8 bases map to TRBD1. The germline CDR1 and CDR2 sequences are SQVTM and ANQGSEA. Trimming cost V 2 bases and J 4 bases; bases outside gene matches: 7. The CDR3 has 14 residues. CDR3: CSVEMQGARYEQYF. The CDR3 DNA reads TGCAGCGTTGAAATGCAGGGGGCGCGGTACGAGCAGTACTTC.

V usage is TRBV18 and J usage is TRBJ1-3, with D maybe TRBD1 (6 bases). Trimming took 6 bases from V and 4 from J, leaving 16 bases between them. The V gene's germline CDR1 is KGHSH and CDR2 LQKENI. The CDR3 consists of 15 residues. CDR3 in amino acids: CASSHKDSQGNTIYF. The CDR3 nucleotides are TGTGCCAGCTCCCACAAGGACAGCCAAGGAAACACCATATATTTT.

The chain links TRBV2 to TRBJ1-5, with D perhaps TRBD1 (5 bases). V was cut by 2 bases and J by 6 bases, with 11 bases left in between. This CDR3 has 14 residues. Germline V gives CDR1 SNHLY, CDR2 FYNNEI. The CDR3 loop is CASSERGERQPQHF. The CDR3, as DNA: TGTGCCAGCAGTGAACGGGGGGAGCGTCAGCCCCAGCATTTT.

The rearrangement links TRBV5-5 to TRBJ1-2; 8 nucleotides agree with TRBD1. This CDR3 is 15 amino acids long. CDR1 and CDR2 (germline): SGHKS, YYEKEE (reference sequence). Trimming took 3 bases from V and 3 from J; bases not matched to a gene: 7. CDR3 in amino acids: CASSYRDRLDYGYTF. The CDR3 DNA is TGTGCCAGCAGCTACCGGGACAGGCTCGACTATGGCTACACCTTC.

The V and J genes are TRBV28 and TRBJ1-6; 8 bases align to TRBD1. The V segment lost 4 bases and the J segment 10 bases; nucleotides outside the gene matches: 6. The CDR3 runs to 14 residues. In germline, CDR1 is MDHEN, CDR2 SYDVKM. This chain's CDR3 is CASSSGRGHSPLHF. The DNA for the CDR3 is TGTGCCAGCAGTTCGGGCAGGGGGCACTCACCCCTCCACTTT.

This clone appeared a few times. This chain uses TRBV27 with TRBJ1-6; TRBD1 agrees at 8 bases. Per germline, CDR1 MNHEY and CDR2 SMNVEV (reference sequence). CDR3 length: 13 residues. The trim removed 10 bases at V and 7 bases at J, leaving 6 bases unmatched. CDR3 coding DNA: TGTGCCACTCAGGGGGCTTTCAATTCACCCCTCCACTTT. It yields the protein CATQGAFNSPLHF.

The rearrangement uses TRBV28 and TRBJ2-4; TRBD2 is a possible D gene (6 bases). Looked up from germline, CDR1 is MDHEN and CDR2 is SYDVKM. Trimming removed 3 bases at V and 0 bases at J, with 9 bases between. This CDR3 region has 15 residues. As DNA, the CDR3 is TGTGCCAGCAGTTTCTCCGGGGGAGCCAAAAACATTCAGTACTTC. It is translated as CASSFSGGAKNIQYF.

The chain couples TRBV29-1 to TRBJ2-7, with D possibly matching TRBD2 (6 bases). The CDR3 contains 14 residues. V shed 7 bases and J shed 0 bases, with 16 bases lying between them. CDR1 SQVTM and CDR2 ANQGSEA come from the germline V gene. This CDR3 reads CSADTRGSSYEQYF. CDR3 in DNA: TGCAGCGCTGACACGCGGGGTAGCTCCTACGAGCAGTACTTC.

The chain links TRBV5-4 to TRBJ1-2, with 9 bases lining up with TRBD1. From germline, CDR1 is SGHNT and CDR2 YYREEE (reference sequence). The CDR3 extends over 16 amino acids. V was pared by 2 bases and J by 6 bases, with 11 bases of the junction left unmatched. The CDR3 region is CASSLGGQGAADGYTF. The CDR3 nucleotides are TGTGCCAGCAGCTTAGGGGGACAGGGAGCGGCAGATGGCTACACCTTC.

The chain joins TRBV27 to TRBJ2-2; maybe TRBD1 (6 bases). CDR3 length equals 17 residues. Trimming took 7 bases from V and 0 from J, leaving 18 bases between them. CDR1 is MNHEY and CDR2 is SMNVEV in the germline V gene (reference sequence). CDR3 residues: CASKVGLGGPNTGELFF. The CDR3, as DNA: TGTGCCAGCAAGGTGGGCCTTGGGGGCCCGAACACCGGGGAGCTGTTTTTT.

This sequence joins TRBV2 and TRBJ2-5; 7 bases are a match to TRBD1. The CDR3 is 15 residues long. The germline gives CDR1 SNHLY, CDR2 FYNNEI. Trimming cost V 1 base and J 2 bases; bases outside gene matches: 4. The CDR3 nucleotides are TGTGCCAGCAGTGAAGAGGGGACAGCACAAGAGACCCAGTACTTC. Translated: CASSEEGTAQETQYF.

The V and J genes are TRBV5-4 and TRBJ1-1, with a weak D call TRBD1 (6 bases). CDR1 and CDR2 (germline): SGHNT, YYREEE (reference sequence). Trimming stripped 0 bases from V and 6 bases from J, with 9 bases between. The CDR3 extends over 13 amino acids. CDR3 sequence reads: CASSLGGGAEAFF. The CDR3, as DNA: TGTGCCAGCAGCTTGGGCGGGGGCGCTGAAGCTTTCTTT.

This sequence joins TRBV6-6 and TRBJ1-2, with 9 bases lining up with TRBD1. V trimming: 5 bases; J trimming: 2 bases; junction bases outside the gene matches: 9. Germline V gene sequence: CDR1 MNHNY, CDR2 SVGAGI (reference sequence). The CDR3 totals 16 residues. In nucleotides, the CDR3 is TGTGCCAGCAGTCCCGAACAGGGGGCGGCGAACTATGGCTACACCTTC. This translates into CASSPEQGAANYGYTF.